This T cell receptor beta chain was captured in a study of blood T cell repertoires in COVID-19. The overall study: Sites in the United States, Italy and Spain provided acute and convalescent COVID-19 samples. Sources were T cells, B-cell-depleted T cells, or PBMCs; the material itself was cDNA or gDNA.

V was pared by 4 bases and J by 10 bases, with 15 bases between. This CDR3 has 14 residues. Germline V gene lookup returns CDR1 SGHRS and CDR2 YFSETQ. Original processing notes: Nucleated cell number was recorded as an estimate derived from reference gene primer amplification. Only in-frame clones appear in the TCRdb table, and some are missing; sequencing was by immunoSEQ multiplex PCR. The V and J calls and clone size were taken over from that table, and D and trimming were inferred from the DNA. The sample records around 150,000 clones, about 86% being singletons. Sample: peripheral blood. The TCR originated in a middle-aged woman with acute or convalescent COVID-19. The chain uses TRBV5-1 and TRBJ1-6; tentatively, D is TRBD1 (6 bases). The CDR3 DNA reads TGCGCCAGCAGCACCCAACAGGGTGGCTCACCCCTCCACTTT. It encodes CASSTQQGGSPLHF.